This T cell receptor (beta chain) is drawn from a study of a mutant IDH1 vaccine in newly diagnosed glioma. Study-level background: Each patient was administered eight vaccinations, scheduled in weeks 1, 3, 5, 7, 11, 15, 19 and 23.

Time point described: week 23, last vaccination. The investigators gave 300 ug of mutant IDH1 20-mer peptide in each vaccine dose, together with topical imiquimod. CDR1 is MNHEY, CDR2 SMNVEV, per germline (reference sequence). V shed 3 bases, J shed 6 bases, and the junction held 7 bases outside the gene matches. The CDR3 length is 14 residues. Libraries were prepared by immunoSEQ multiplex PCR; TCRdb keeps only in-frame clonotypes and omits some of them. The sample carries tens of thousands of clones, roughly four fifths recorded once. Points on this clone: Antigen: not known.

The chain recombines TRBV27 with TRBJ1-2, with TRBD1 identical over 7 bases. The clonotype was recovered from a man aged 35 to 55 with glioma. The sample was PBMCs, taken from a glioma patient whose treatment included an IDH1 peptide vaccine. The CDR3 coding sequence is TGTGCCAGCAGTTTTTCGGACAGGTCCGATGGCTACACCTTC. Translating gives CASSFSDRSDGYTF.